This passage covers 18 T cell receptor beta chains from one sample sequenced in a study of shared clonotypes between healthy human individuals. Repertoires were generated with immunoSEQ multiplex PCR, while TCRdb's copy carries only in-frame clones and drops some. The profile shows around 690,000 clones, 80% to 95% of them singletons. Sequenced input: memory CD8+ T cells from PBMCs. The subset was: CD45RO+ cells pooled with CCR7-negative TemRA cells. The source of these receptors is a man younger than 35 in good health. Some clones in this sample may be carry-over from other donors' samples.

The rearrangement joins TRBV28 to TRBJ2-3; 8 nucleotides align to TRBD1. The CDR3 is 15 residues long. Trimming cost V 7 bases and J 2 bases; bases outside gene matches: 8. Germline V gene lookup returns CDR1 MDHEN and CDR2 SYDVKM. The CDR3 reads CASTQRQGITDTQYF. The CDR3 DNA sequence: TGTGCCAGCACCCAGCGACAGGGGATCACAGATACGCAGTATTTT.

The chain recombines TRBV19 with TRBJ1-1; the D is unclear. Germline assignment: CDR1 LNHDA and CDR2 SQIVND (reference sequence). The CDR3 is 15 amino acids. The V gene lost 3 bases and the J gene lost 1 base, with 12 bases spanning the gap. CDR3 nucleotides: TGTGCCAGTAGTATTCTGGACCCATCGAACACTGAAGCTTTCTTT. It is translated as CASSILDPSNTEAFF.

This chain joins TRBV27 and TRBJ1-5, with 10 positions matching TRBD1. CDR1 is MNHEY and CDR2 is SMNVEV in the germline V gene (reference sequence). The trim removed 4 bases at V and 5 bases at J, leaving 5 bases unmatched. This CDR3 has 15 amino acids. The DNA for the CDR3 is TGTGCCAGCAGTTACGCGGGACAGGGGCATCAGCCCCAGCATTTT. As protein: CASSYAGQGHQPQHF.

This clone has only a few counts. The same CDR3 also results from other DNA sequences found in this sample. This chain connects TRBV29-1 to TRBJ2-5; no reliable D call. Germline CDR1 reads SQVTM; CDR2 reads ANQGSEA. The CDR3 is 10 residues long. V was shortened by 5 bases and J by 4 bases, with 5 bases between the two germline ends. CDR3 residues: CSVLGETQYF. For the CDR3, the DNA is TGCAGCGTTCTGGGAGAGACCCAGTACTTC.

The chain employs TRBV27 and TRBJ2-1, with D perhaps TRBD2 (5 bases). Trimming removed 0 bases from V and 5 bases from J, with 17 bases in between. CDR3 length: 17 residues. From germline, CDR1 is MNHEY and CDR2 SMNVEV (reference sequence). The CDR3 nucleotides read TGTGCCAGCAGTTTATCCGGGGTCTGGGTTTCAAACAATGAGCAGTTCTTC. Amino acids: CASSLSGVWVSNNEQFF.

The chain carries TRBV10-3 and TRBJ2-5; maybe TRBD2 (5 bases). The J call may be mistaken, given a closer DNA end match to TRBJ2-7. Germline V lookup: CDR1 ENHRY, CDR2 SYGVKD. The CDR3 has 14 residues. The CDR3 reads CAIRRGRFPYEQYF. The CDR3 DNA follows: TGTGCCATCAGACGGGGAAGGTTCCCCTACGAGCAGTACTTC.

The chain joins TRBV11-2 to TRBJ1-2; D unclear. This CDR3 is built from 16 residues. CDR1 SGHAT and CDR2 FQNNGV come from the germline V gene. Trimming removed 5 bases at V and 2 bases at J, with 18 bases between. This CDR3 reads CASSPGVGPLNYGYTF. The CDR3 DNA sequence: TGTGCCAGCAGCCCTGGGGTAGGACCGCTAAACTATGGCTACACCTTC.

The rearrangement uses TRBV7-8 and TRBJ2-3, with 8 bases fitting TRBD1. The trim removed 5 bases at V and 0 bases at J, leaving 7 bases unmatched. Per germline, CDR1 SGHVS and CDR2 FQNEAQ. The CDR3 is 16 residues long. The CDR3 coding sequence is TGTGCCAGCAGCCCTGGGACAGGCAGGAGCACAGATACGCAGTATTTT. Translating gives CASSPGTGRSTDTQYF.

The chain is built from TRBV5-1 and TRBJ1-2; 8 bases agree with TRBD1. The trim removed 4 bases at V and 3 bases at J, leaving 5 bases unmatched. Germline V gives CDR1 SGHRS, CDR2 YFSETQ. This CDR3 has 14 amino acids. Here the CDR3 reads CASSPWGQDYGYTF. The CDR3 nucleotides are TGCGCCAGCAGCCCTTGGGGACAGGACTATGGCTACACCTTC. Full variable domain (rest looked up from reference TRBV5-1 and TRBJ1-2): KAGVTQTPRYLIKTRGQQVTLSCSPISGHRSVSWYQQTPGQGLQFLFEYFSETQRNKGNFPGRFSGRQFSNSRSEMNVSTLELGDSALYLCASSPWGQDYGYTFGSGTRLTVV.

The CDR3 sequence is CAISEWDSSTDTQYF. The CDR3 DNA sequence: TGTGCCATCAGTGAGTGGGACAGCAGCACAGATACGCAGTATTTT. The chain has TRBV10-3 and TRBJ2-3, with TRBD1 matching 7 bases. The CDR3 totals 15 residues. The ends lost 1 base at V and 0 bases at J; junction bases unmatched: 1. Germline CDR1 ENHRY, CDR2 SYGVKD.

The chain has TRBV30 and TRBJ2-1, with 11 bases aligning to TRBD2. Germline V gene sequence: CDR1 GTSNPN, CDR2 SVGIG (reference sequence). This CDR3 comprises 15 residues. The trim removed 0 bases at V and 4 bases at J, leaving 2 bases unmatched. The CDR3 coding sequence is TGTGCCTGGAGTGTAAGACTAGCGGGGTACAATGAGCAGTTCTTC. The encoded protein is CAWSVRLAGYNEQFF. Combining the CDR3 with reference TRBV30 and TRBJ2-1 gives the whole variable domain SQTIHQWPATLVQPVGSPLSLECTVEGTSNPNLYWYRQAAGRGLQLLFYSVGIGQISSEVPQNLSASRPQDRQFILSSKKLLLSDSGFYLCAWSVRLAGYNEQFFGPGTRLTVL.

This clone was counted a single time. The chain is built from TRBV27 and TRBJ2-3, with unresolved D. Germline values: CDR1 MNHEY, CDR2 SMNVEV (reference sequence). V was pared by 6 bases and J by 4 bases, with 17 bases between. The CDR3 spans 15 residues. CDR3 sequence (DNA): TGTGCCAGCAGGGGGTCGCTCCGACGGCCAGATACGCAGTATTTT. It encodes CASRGSLRRPDTQYF.

Worth noting for this clone: The same CDR3 can be traced to other DNA sequences in this sample. V and J are TRBV9 and TRBJ2-5; perhaps TRBD2 as D (6 bases). Per germline, CDR1 SGDLS and CDR2 YYNGEE. V lost 0 bases to trimming and J lost 5 bases, with 14 bases between them. The CDR3 totals 15 residues. As DNA, the CDR3 is TGTGCCAGCAGCGTAGCTGGGGGACTGGGGGAGACCCAGTACTTC. Amino acids: CASSVAGGLGETQYF.

The chain links TRBV5-4 to TRBJ1-1; D is undetermined. The germline CDR1 and CDR2 sequences are SGHNT and YYREEE (reference sequence). The CDR3 totals 13 residues. V lost 0 bases and J 8 bases, leaving 11 bases between the germline ends. The CDR3 DNA is TGTGCCAGCAGCTTGGATCGGGCTCTAGAAGCTTTCTTT. Residues: CASSLDRALEAFF. The full variable domain, rest sourced from reference TRBV5-4 and TRBJ1-1, is ETGVTQSPTHLIKTRGQQVTLRCSSQSGHNTVSWYQQALGQGPQFIFQYYREEENGRGNFPPRFSGLQFPNYSSELNVNALELDDSALYLCASSLDRALEAFFGQGTRLTVV.

V gene TRBV5-1 combines with J gene TRBJ1-1, with 7 bases that match TRBD1. The length of the CDR3 is 15 residues. Germline lookup yields CDR1 SGHRS and CDR2 YFSETQ. J was trimmed by 0 bases and V by 4 bases; bases with no gene match: 6. DNA of the CDR3: TGCGCCAGCAGCGGAATGGGACAGCTGAACACTGAAGCTTTCTTT. As protein: CASSGMGQLNTEAFF.

This chain links TRBV29-1 with TRBJ1-4; TRBD1 might be the D (6 bases). Trimming shortened V by 8 bases and J by 5 bases, and 15 bases separated the two germline ends. Germline values: CDR1 SQVTM, CDR2 ANQGSEA. The CDR3 is 13 residues long. The DNA of the CDR3 is TGCAGCCATACGGACAGCAAAAATGAAAAACTGTTTTTT. It codes for CSHTDSKNEKLFF.

V is TRBV27 and J is TRBJ1-1, with 12 bases matching TRBD1. The CDR3 is 19 amino acids. The germline V gene encodes CDR1 MNHEY and CDR2 SMNVEV (reference sequence). The ends lost 0 bases at V and 4 bases at J; junction bases unmatched: 12. DNA of the CDR3: TGTGCCAGCAGTTTATCGAGGGGACAGGGGGCGCAGGGAATCACTGAAGCTTTCTTT. This encodes CASSLSRGQGAQGITEAFF.

V and J are TRBV6-6 and TRBJ1-5; D gene unclear. Germline V gene sequence: CDR1 MNHNY, CDR2 SVGAGI (reference sequence). Trimming pared 0 bases from V and 9 bases from J, leaving 18 bases between. The CDR3 is made up of 16 amino acids. CDR3 in amino acids: CASSYSFSGSFWPQHF. The CDR3 DNA follows: TGTGCCAGCAGTTACTCGTTTTCCGGGTCTTTCTGGCCCCAGCATTTT.